The 3 T cell receptor beta chains in this list originate from one sample, sequenced in a study of regulatory T cells in long-lasting Graves disease. Building the TCR beta libraries relied on iRepertoire HTBI primers, and CDR3 regions underwent Arm-PCR. Via MiXCR, TCRdb re-called the multiplex PCR reads, giving one row per CDR3 protein. The repertoire holds 550,000 to 600,000 distinct CDR3 sequences, with approximately 16% as singletons. Time point described: newly diagnosed GD, antithyroid drugs for less than 3 months. The TCR library was prepared using RNA isolated from PBMCs. This sample also appeared in a second study, on T cells in Graves' hyperthyroidism and ophthalmopathy.

Specimen: peripheral blood mononuclear cells (PBMCs), collected at new diagnosis, from a patient treated with antithyroid drugs. These TCRs come from a young man with Graves disease.

As to this clonotype: A much larger clone is a single base away; this may be a read error. V and J are TRBV6-2 or TRBV6-3 and TRBJ2-3, with 9 bases that match TRBD1. The CDR3 consists of 16 residues. The ends lost 0 bases at V and 4 bases at J; junction bases unmatched: 5. From germline, CDR1 is MNHEY and CDR2 SVGEGT. CDR3 amino acids: CASSYSKGQGADTQYF. The CDR3 nucleotides are TGTGCCAGCAGTTACTCGAAGGGACAGGGTGCAGATACGCAGTATTTT.

This clonotype was seen a few times. The V call is TRBV29-1, the J call TRBJ1-5, with 7 bases fitting TRBD1. The CDR3 runs to 15 residues. CDR1 is SQVTM, CDR2 ANQGSEA, per germline. V lost 5 bases to trimming and J lost 2 bases; unmatched junction nucleotides: 9. In DNA, the CDR3 is TGCAGCGTTCAAGGGGGCGGATCGGGCAATCAGCCCCAGCATTTT. As protein: CSVQGGGSGNQPQHF.

This clonotype has more than one count but fewer than ten. The genes are TRBV30 and TRBJ1-1, with TRBD1 as a possible D gene (6 bases). Germline V gives CDR1 GTSNPN, CDR2 SVGIG (reference sequence). Trimming took 1 base from V and 0 from J, leaving 12 bases between them. This CDR3 region has 15 residues. CDR3 DNA: TGTGCCTGGAGTGGGGGGGCCCGGATGAACACTGAAGCTTTCTTT. Translated, it gives CAWSGGARMNTEAFF.